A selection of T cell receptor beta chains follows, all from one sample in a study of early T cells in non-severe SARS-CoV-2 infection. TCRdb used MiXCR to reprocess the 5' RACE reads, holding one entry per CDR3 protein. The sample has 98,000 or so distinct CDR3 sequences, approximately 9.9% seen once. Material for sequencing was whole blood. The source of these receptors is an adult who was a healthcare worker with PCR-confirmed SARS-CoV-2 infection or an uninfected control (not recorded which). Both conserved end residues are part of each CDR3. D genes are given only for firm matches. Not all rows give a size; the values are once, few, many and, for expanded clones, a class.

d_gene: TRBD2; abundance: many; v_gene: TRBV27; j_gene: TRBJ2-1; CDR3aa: CASRLSGVYNEQFF; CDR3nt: TGTGCCAGCAGACTAAGCGGGGTTTACAATGAGCAGTTCTTC
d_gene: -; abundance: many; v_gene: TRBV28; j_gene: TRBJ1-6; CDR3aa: CASTEQGSTPLHF; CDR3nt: TGTGCCAGCACCGAACAGGGTAGCACACCCCTCCACTTT
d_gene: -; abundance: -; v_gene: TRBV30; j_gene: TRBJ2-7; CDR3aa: CASRAGTWTYEQYF; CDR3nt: TGTGCCTCCCGGGCGGGGACCTGGACCTACGAGCAGTACTTC
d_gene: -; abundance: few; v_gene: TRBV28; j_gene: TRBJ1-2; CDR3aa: CASSLRRKPGHGYTF; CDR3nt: TGTGCCAGCAGTTTGCGGAGGAAACCGGGACATGGCTACACCTTC
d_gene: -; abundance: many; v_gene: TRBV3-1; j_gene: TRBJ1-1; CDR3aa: CASSQVEGNTEAFF; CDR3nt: TGTGCCAGCAGCCAAGTTGAAGGGAACACTGAAGCTTTCTTT
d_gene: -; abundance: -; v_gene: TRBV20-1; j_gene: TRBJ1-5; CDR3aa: CSATLSRAQHF; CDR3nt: TGCAGTGCTACTCTTAGCAGGGCCCAGCATTTT
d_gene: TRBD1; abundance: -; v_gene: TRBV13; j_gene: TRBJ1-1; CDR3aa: CASSLRGTGDAEVFF; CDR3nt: TGTGCCAGCAGCTTAAGAGGGACAGGTGACGCTGAAGTTTTCTTT
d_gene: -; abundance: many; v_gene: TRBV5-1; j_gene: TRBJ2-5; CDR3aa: CASSPGTSSPKYQETQYF; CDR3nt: TGCGCCAGCAGCCCCGGGACATCCTCCCCCAAGTACCAAGAGACCCAGTACTTC
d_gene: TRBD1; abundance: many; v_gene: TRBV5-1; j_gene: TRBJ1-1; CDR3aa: CASSTGQMNTEAFF; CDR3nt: TGCGCCAGCAGCACGGGACAGATGAACACTGAAGCTTTCTTT
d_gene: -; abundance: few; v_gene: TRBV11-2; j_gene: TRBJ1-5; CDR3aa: CASSLDPTQPQHF; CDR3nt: TGTGCCAGCAGCTTAGACCCAACTCAGCCCCAGCATTTT
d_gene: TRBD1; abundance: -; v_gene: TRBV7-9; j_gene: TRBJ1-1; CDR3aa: CASSFTQGASEAFF; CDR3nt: TGTGCCAGCAGCTTTACACAGGGGGCGTCTGAAGCTTTCTTT
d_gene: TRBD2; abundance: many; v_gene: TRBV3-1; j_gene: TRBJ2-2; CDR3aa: CASSPVSGREAGELFF; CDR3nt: TGTGCCAGCAGCCCCGTAAGCGGGAGGGAAGCCGGGGAGCTGTTTTTT
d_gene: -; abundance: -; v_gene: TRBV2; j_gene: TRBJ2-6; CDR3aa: CASSEEGNGANVLTF; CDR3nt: TGTGCCAGCAGTGAAGAGGGAAATGGGGCCAACGTCCTGACTTTC
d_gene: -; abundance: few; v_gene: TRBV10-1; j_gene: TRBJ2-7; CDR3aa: CASSESDGTFEQYF; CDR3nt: TGCGCCAGCAGTGAGTCGGACGGGACGTTTGAGCAGTACTTC
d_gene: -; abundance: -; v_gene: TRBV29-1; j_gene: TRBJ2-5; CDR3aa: CSVEKDRQETQYF; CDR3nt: TGCAGCGTTGAAAAGGACAGACAAGAGACCCAGTACTTC
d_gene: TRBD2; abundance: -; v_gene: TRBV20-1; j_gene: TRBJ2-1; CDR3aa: CSAILTGTSINEQFF; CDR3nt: TGCAGTGCTATTCTAACCGGGACTAGCATCAATGAGCAGTTCTTC
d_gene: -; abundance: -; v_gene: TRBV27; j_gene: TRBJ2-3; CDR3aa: CASSLSRGLSDTQYF; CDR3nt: TGTGCCAGCAGTCTCAGCCGGGGACTTTCAGATACGCAGTATTTT
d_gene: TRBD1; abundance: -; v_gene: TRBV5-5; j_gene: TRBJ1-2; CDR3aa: CASSFLSSGTGLHGYTF; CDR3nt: TGTGCCAGCAGCTTTCTAAGCTCCGGGACAGGGCTTCATGGCTACACCTTC
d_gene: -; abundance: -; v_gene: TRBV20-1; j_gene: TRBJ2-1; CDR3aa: CSALGNEQFF; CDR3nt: TGCAGTGCTCTGGGGAATGAGCAGTTCTTC
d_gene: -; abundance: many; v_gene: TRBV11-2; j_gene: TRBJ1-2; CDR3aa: CASSSGVGDGYTF; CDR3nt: TGTGCCAGCAGCTCCGGGGTAGGCGATGGCTACACCTTC
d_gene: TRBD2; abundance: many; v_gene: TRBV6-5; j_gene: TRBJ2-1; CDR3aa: CASSPIAAGGRYNEQFF; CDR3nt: TGTGCCAGCAGCCCGATTGCAGCGGGAGGTAGATACAATGAGCAGTTCTTC
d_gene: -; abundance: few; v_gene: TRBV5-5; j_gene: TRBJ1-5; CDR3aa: CASSREEGQPQHF; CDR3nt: TGTGCCAGCAGCAGGGAGGAGGGCCAGCCCCAGCATTTT
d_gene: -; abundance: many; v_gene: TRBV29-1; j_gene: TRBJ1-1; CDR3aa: CSVGAGTEAFF; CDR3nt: TGCAGCGTTGGGGCAGGCACTGAAGCTTTCTTT
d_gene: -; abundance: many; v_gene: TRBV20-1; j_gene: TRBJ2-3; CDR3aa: CSAEKGGSSTDTQYF; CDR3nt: TGCAGTGCCGAGAAGGGGGGCTCTAGCACAGATACGCAGTATTTT
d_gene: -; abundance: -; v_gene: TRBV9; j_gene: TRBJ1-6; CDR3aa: CASSPLFGRDSPLHF; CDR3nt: TGTGCCAGCAGCCCCCTCTTCGGCAGGGATTCACCCCTCCACTTT
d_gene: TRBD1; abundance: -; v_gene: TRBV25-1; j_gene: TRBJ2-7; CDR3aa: CASSGHRGYEQYF; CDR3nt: TGTGCCAGCAGTGGACACAGGGGCTACGAGCAGTACTTC
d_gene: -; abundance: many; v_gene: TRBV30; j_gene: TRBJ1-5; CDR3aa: CAWSFSQGLGNQPQHF; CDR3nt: TGTGCCTGGAGTTTCAGCCAGGGGCTGGGGAATCAGCCCCAGCATTTT
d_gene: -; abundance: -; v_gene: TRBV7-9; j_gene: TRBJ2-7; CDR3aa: CASSLVGGWEQYF; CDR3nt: TGTGCCAGCAGCTTAGTAGGCGGCTGGGAGCAGTACTTC
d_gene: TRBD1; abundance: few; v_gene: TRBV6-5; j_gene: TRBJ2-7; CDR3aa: CASSRTGESSYEQYF; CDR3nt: TGTGCCAGCAGTCGGACAGGGGAAAGCTCCTACGAGCAGTACTTC
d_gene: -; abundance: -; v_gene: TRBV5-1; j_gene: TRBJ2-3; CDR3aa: CASSLQLPSTDTQYF; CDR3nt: TGCGCCAGCAGCTTGCAGCTTCCTAGCACAGATACGCAGTATTTT
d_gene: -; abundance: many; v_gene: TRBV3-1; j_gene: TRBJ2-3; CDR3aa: CASSQGTDTQYF; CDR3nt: TGTGCCAGCAGCCAGGGGACAGATACGCAGTATTTT
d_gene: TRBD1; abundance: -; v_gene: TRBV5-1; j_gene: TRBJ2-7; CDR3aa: CASRKTEQRTGGYEQYF; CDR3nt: TGCGCCAGCAGGAAGACCGAGCAAAGGACAGGGGGATACGAGCAGTACTTC
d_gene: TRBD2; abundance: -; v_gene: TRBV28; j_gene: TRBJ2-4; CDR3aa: CASSLPTGGNIQYF; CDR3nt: TGTGCCAGCAGTTTACCGACGGGGGGAAACATTCAGTACTTC
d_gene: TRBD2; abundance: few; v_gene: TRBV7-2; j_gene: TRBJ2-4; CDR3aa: CASSLDGLAGIVGAKNIQYF; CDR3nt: TGTGCCAGCAGCTTAGATGGACTAGCGGGGATCGTTGGAGCCAAAAACATTCAGTACTTC
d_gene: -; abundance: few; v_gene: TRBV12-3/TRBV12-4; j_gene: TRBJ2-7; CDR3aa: CASSLTESVGKQYF; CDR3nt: TGTGCCAGCAGTCTAACGGAATCAGTCGGGAAGCAGTACTTC